The source of this T cell receptor (beta chain) is a study of HIV-infected patients and healthy controls. About 500 ng RNA was reverse transcribed with alpha and beta constant-region primers. Separate chain-specific third strand synthesis with multiplexing indices produced the alpha and beta libraries. TCRdb re-called the 5' RACE reads through MiXCR, storing one row per CDR3 protein. This table has approximately 15,000 distinct CDR3 sequences, 7% appearing once. All unsorted peripheral T cells were captured because whole blood was used without fractionation. The sequence was collected from an adult in good health. The specimen sequenced was blood.

CDR3 DNA sequence: TGTGCCAGCAGCCCCGACAGGACTAGCGGAACAGATACGCAGTATTTT. Protein: CASSPDRTSGTDTQYF. This chain uses TRBV9 with TRBJ2-3; 10 bases fit TRBD2. Germline lookup yields CDR1 SGDLS and CDR2 YYNGEE. This CDR3 has 16 residues. V lost 4 bases and J lost 3; bases outside the gene matches: 8.